The 25 T cell receptor beta chains reported below all come from one sample, sequenced in a study of blood T cell repertoires in COVID-19. The protocol was immunoSEQ multiplex PCR, while the TCRdb copy is restricted to in-frame clones and leaves out a portion. The repertoire holds roughly 300,000 clones, with roughly 86% as singletons. Sequencing used peripheral blood. The source is a woman in her 50s who had recovered from COVID-19.

V is TRBV7-9 and J is TRBJ2-3, with D possibly TRBD2 on 7 matching bases. V lost 2 bases and J 1 base, leaving 10 bases between the germline ends. The germline V gene encodes CDR1 SEHNR and CDR2 FQNEAQ (reference sequence). CDR3 size: 15 residues. The CDR3 loop is CASSLRGGRTDTQYF. Here the CDR3 DNA reads TGTGCCAGCAGCTTAAGGGGGGGCCGCACAGATACGCAGTATTTT.

This clone was counted once. The J gene is TRBJ2-7, the V gene TRBV10-2; 8 bases agree with TRBD2. Germline V gives CDR1 WSHSY, CDR2 SAAADI. The CDR3 has 14 residues. V lost 6 bases and J lost 11; bases outside the gene matches: 15. CDR3 sequence (DNA): TGCGCCAGCAGGGCGGGGGGAGACACCTCCCGAAAGTACTTC. Translated, it gives CASRAGGDTSRKYF.

The V call is TRBV7-2, the J call TRBJ2-5; tentatively, D is TRBD1 (6 bases). The V end was cut by 5 bases, the J end by 5 bases, with 18 bases between. Germline CDR1 SGHTA, CDR2 FQGNSA. The CDR3 has 15 amino acids. CDR3 protein: CASSPRDTTLETQYF. CDR3 nucleotides: TGTGCCAGCAGCCCCCGGGACACCACTTTGGAGACCCAGTACTTC.

The chain combines TRBV6-5 with TRBJ2-2; D remains ambiguous. In germline, CDR1 is MNHEY, CDR2 SVGAGI. This CDR3 has 13 residues. V was trimmed by 8 bases and J by 1 base, leaving 8 bases between them. CDR3 residues: CASQTGNTGELFF. In DNA, the CDR3 is TGTGCCAGCCAGACGGGGAACACCGGGGAGCTGTTTTTT.

The CDR3 sequence: CASSPSTGRGYGYTF. In nucleotides, the CDR3 is TGTGCCAGCAGCCCATCCACAGGACGTGGCTATGGCTACACCTTC. V gene TRBV11-2 combines with J gene TRBJ1-2; D might be TRBD1 (5 bases). Germline CDR1 reads SGHAT; CDR2 reads FQNNGV. The CDR3 loop spans 15 amino acids. V lost 5 bases and J lost 4, with 17 bases in between.

This clone was observed a few times. The V gene is TRBV27, the J gene TRBJ2-7; D not resolved. This CDR3 region has 13 residues. Germline CDR1 is MNHEY and CDR2 is SMNVEV (reference sequence). V lost 3 bases and J lost 2, with 8 bases in between. The CDR3 sequence is CASSFGLAYEQYF. CDR3 bases: TGTGCCAGCAGTTTTGGCTTGGCCTACGAGCAGTACTTC.

The gene calls are TRBV19 and TRBJ2-5, with D maybe TRBD1 (5 bases). The germline CDR1 and CDR2 sequences are LNHDA and SQIVND (reference sequence). With 6 bases removed from V and 2 bases from J, the gap between germline ends came to 16 bases. The CDR3 totals 15 residues. The CDR3 protein is CASSQLGATQETQYF. The CDR3 coding sequence is TGTGCCAGTAGCCAACTTGGGGCCACGCAAGAGACCCAGTACTTC.

The chain couples TRBV21-1 to TRBJ2-7; no check of the table's D call, TRBD2, against the DNA was made. TRBV21-1 is labeled a pseudogene. The CDR3 has 13 amino acids. CDR3 sequence (DNA): TGTGCCAGCAGCCCGGACTTCTCCTACGAGCAGTACTTC. Protein: CASSPDFSYEQYF.

The genes are TRBV7-2 and TRBJ2-1; the match to TRBD2 covers 12 bases. Germline V lookup: CDR1 SGHTA, CDR2 FQGNSA. Germline trimming cut 5 bases from V and 5 bases from J; bases unmatched to any gene: 7. The CDR3 covers 16 residues. CDR3 loop: CASSPPSGRGNNEQFF. CDR3 sequence (DNA): TGTGCCAGCAGCCCCCCTAGCGGGAGGGGGAACAATGAGCAGTTCTTC. Supplemented by reference TRBV7-2 and TRBJ2-1, the full variable domain reads GAGVSQSPSNKVTEKGKDVELRCDPISGHTALYWYRQSLGQGLEFLIYFQGNSAPDKSGLPSDRFSAERTGGSVSTLTIQRTQQEDSAVYLCASSPPSGRGNNEQFFGPGTRLTVL.

This clone was counted at least ten times. The chain joins TRBV18 to TRBJ1-1; the D is unclear. This CDR3 has 15 amino acids. V lost 3 bases and J lost 0, with 11 bases in between. From germline, CDR1 is KGHSH and CDR2 LQKENI. For the CDR3, the DNA is TGTGCCAGCTCACCGGAGGAGGGATTGAACACTGAAGCTTTCTTT. This sequence encodes CASSPEEGLNTEAFF.

V gene TRBV28 combines with J gene TRBJ1-5; D is perhaps TRBD1 (5 bases). The CDR3 is 14 residues long. Germline V CDR1 and CDR2: MDHEN, SYDVKM. The V and J ends lost 6 bases and 7 bases respectively, with 16 bases between them. The CDR3 reads CASRRTGGAQPQHF. CDR3 sequence (DNA): TGTGCCAGCAGGAGGACGGGTGGGGCGCAGCCCCAGCATTTT.

This clone was detected many times. Other nucleotide sequences from this sample produce the same CDR3. This chain joins TRBV6-5 and TRBJ1-1, with D possibly TRBD1 on 5 matching bases. The CDR3 runs 11 residues. Per the germline V gene, CDR1 is MNHEY and CDR2 is SVGAGI. V was trimmed by 8 bases and J by 4 bases, leaving 8 bases between them. CDR3 nucleotides: TGTGCCAGCGGGGGAGGCACTGAAGCTTTCTTT. Translation: CASGGGTEAFF.

The CDR3 loop reads CASSFRQGGYEQYF. The CDR3 coding sequence is TGCGCCAGCAGCTTCAGGCAGGGGGGCTACGAGCAGTACTTC. The gene calls are TRBV5-1 and TRBJ2-7, with a weak D call TRBD1 (7 bases). V lost 2 bases to trimming and J lost 3 bases, with 12 bases between them. The CDR3 is 14 residues long. CDR1 SGHRS and CDR2 YFSETQ come from the germline V gene.

The chain employs TRBV5-1 and TRBJ2-7, with 7 nucleotides matching TRBD1. This CDR3 spans 14 amino acids. Germline V lookup: CDR1 SGHRS, CDR2 YFSETQ. The J segment lost 3 bases and the V segment lost 4 bases, leaving 7 bases of the junction unmatched. The chain's CDR3 is CASSLTGQNYEQYF. CDR3 DNA sequence: TGCGCCAGCAGCCTGACGGGACAGAACTACGAGCAGTACTTC.

This sequence joins TRBV10-3 and TRBJ1-6; weak D call: TRBD1 (5 bases). With 2 bases removed from V and 8 bases from J, the gap between germline ends came to 13 bases. The CDR3 consists of 15 residues. The germline V gene encodes CDR1 ENHRY and CDR2 SYGVKD. The CDR3 DNA reads as TGTGCCATCAGTGAGACAGGACCCCTGTATTCACCCCTCCACTTT. Protein product: CAISETGPLYSPLHF.

The chain joins TRBV2 to TRBJ2-3; D is possibly TRBD1 (5 bases). Looked up from germline, CDR1 is SNHLY and CDR2 is FYNNEI. The CDR3 length is 13 residues. Trimming stripped 4 bases from V and 0 bases from J, with 5 bases between. CDR3 in DNA: TGTGCCAGCAGTGGACAGAGCACAGATACGCAGTATTTT. Amino acid sequence: CASSGQSTDTQYF.

The rearrangement uses TRBV3-1 (or the pseudogene TRBV3-2) and TRBJ2-2, with 7 bases lining up with TRBD2. This CDR3 spans 16 amino acids. CDR1 is LGHDT and CDR2 is YNNKEL in the germline V gene (reference sequence). V was pared by 4 bases and J by 2 bases, with 7 bases of the junction left unmatched. The CDR3 bases are TGTGCCAGCAGCCCGTTTACTAGCGCAAACACCGGGGAGCTGTTTTTT. It codes for CASSPFTSANTGELFF.

This clone was observed a handful of times. The chain carries TRBV10-3 and TRBJ1-3; TRBD1 agrees at 8 bases. The germline CDR1 and CDR2 sequences are ENHRY and SYGVKD. Germline trimming cut 4 bases from V and 4 bases from J; bases unmatched to any gene: 9. CDR3 length: 16 residues. CDR3 sequence reads: CAISGTGLYSGNTIYF. For the CDR3, the DNA is TGTGCCATCAGTGGGACAGGGTTGTACTCCGGAAACACCATATATTTT.

The rearrangement uses TRBV30 and TRBJ1-5, with D uncertain. Germline lookup yields CDR1 GTSNPN and CDR2 SVGIG (reference sequence). CDR3 size: 12 residues. The V end was cut by 2 bases, the J end by 3 bases, with 5 bases between. The CDR3 is CAWSLNNQPQHF. CDR3 coding DNA: TGTGCCTGGAGTCTAAACAATCAGCCCCAGCATTTT. Full variable domain (missing parts from reference TRBV30 and TRBJ1-5): SQTIHQWPATLVQPVGSPLSLECTVEGTSNPNLYWYRQAAGRGLQLLFYSVGIGQISSEVPQNLSASRPQDRQFILSSKKLLLSDSGFYLCAWSLNNQPQHFGDGTRLSIL.

The V gene is TRBV7-2, the J gene TRBJ2-3; 10 nucleotides agree with TRBD2. Germline trimming cut 1 base from V and 6 bases from J; bases unmatched to any gene: 7. The CDR3 contains 16 residues. Germline V gene sequence: CDR1 SGHTA, CDR2 FQGNSA. The CDR3 loop is CASSLELAGYGDTQYF. The CDR3 nucleotides are TGTGCCAGCAGCTTAGAACTAGCGGGGTACGGCGATACGCAGTATTTT. Full variable domain (outside the CDR3, taken from reference TRBV7-2 and TRBJ2-3): GAGVSQSPSNKVTEKGKDVELRCDPISGHTALYWYRQSLGQGLEFLIYFQGNSAPDKSGLPSDRFSAERTGGSVSTLTIQRTQQEDSAVYLCASSLELAGYGDTQYFGPGTRLTVL.

The chain couples TRBV6-2 or TRBV6-3 to TRBJ1-2; 7 bases align to TRBD1. V was pared by 2 bases and J by 0 bases, with 9 bases of the junction left unmatched. The length of the CDR3 is 17 residues. From germline, CDR1 is MNHEY and CDR2 SVGEGT. CDR3 in DNA: TGTGCCAGCAGTTACCGTCGGGGACAGCTAGCTAACTATGGCTACACCTTC. This gives the protein CASSYRRGQLANYGYTF.

The chain uses TRBV7-8 and TRBJ2-2; a weak D match, TRBD1 (6 bases). V was trimmed by 2 bases and J by 2 bases, leaving 12 bases between them. This CDR3 contains 16 residues. Germline V gene data show CDR1 as SGHVS and CDR2 as FQNEAQ. The DNA for the CDR3 is TGTGCCAGCAGCTTAAGAAACAGGGTCAACACCGGGGAGCTGTTTTTT. It specifies CASSLRNRVNTGELFF.

The V and J genes are TRBV29-1 and TRBJ2-7; 7 bases agree with TRBD1. Germline V CDR1 and CDR2: SQVTM, ANQGSEA. J lost 2 bases, V lost 6 bases, and 7 bases had no gene match. This CDR3 is built from 13 residues. The CDR3: CSVRRTGTYEQYF. CDR3 DNA: TGCAGCGTCCGCCGGACAGGCACCTACGAGCAGTACTTC.

The gene calls are TRBV7-2 and TRBJ1-5, with D uncertain. CDR1 and CDR2 from the germline V gene are SGHTA and FQGNSA. The length of the CDR3 is 12 residues. With 0 bases removed from V and 6 bases from J, the gap between germline ends came to 3 bases. The CDR3 is CASSLAGQPQHF. CDR3 DNA sequence: TGTGCCAGCAGCTTAGCCGGTCAGCCCCAGCATTTT. Full variable domain (missing parts from reference TRBV7-2 and TRBJ1-5): GAGVSQSPSNKVTEKGKDVELRCDPISGHTALYWYRQSLGQGLEFLIYFQGNSAPDKSGLPSDRFSAERTGGSVSTLTIQRTQQEDSAVYLCASSLAGQPQHFGDGTRLSIL.

The chain recombines TRBV20-1 with TRBJ2-2; D might be TRBD1 (6 bases). The CDR3 contains 15 residues. From germline, CDR1 is DFQATT and CDR2 SNEGSKA (reference sequence). Trimming removed 3 bases from V and 4 bases from J, with 15 bases in between. The CDR3 region is CSASLGGPITGELFF. DNA of the CDR3: TGCAGTGCTAGTCTTGGGGGCCCCATCACCGGGGAGCTGTTTTTT.